This TCR beta chain was retrieved from a study of shared clonotypes between healthy human individuals. Notes on the study in general: When naive CD4 clonotypes were compared across a few donors, approximately 4.9% were shared.

The table lists this clone with many counts. Its antigen is still unknown. The protocol was immunoSEQ multiplex PCR, while the TCRdb copy is restricted to in-frame clones and leaves out a portion. Altogether approximately 980,000 clones are present, over 60% being singletons, with the ten largest covering over 1.3%. Memory CD4+ cells were the fraction left after CD45RA+ naive selection. Sequences were obtained from memory CD4+ T cells sorted from blood. Stated subset: CD45RA-negative fraction. The clonotype comes from a man younger than 35 in good health.

This CDR3 reads CAISDTGNNEQFF. CDR3 sequence (DNA): TGTGCCATCAGCGATACAGGGAACAATGAGCAGTTCTTC. The chain joins TRBV10-3 to TRBJ2-1; perhaps TRBD1 as D (6 bases). Trimming pared 6 bases from V and 5 bases from J, leaving 11 bases between. The CDR3 runs 13 residues. CDR1 is ENHRY, CDR2 SYGVKD, per germline.